The 3 T cell receptor beta chains in this list originate from one sample, sequenced in a study of cytomegalovirus exposure and HLA in healthy donors. The primer mix had 60 Vbeta and 13 Jbeta primers. Assay used: immunoSEQ multiplex PCR; TCRdb lists only in-frame clones, some missing. Of 150,000 to 200,000 clones in the sample, around 79% were seen once. The sample was PBMCs. These receptors originate from a man aged 45-65 years in good health and CMV-seropositive.

CDR3 protein: CASSLRTDYNEQFF. The CDR3 nucleotides are TGTGCCAGCAGCTTAAGGACAGACTACAATGAGCAGTTCTTC. The chain combines TRBV5-4 with TRBJ2-1; D perhaps matches TRBD1 (6 bases). This CDR3 comprises 14 residues. Germline V gene lookup returns CDR1 SGHNT and CDR2 YYREEE (reference sequence). Trimming shortened V by 2 bases and J by 3 bases, and 9 bases separated the two germline ends.

This chain uses TRBV6-1 with TRBJ2-7; D ambiguous. Trimming cost V 2 bases and J 0 bases, with 11 bases left between them. The germline V gene encodes CDR1 MNHNS and CDR2 SASEGT. This CDR3 has 15 amino acids. The DNA of the CDR3 is TGTGCCAGCAGTGAACAAGACACTGACTCCTACGAGCAGTACTTC. This translates into CASSEQDTDSYEQYF.

This clone was counted a few times. The CDR3 nucleotides are TGCGCCAGCAGTTTTTTCAAGCAGAAGGCGGCATACGAGCAGTACTTC. Residues: CASSFFKQKAAYEQYF. This chain connects TRBV4-3 to TRBJ2-7; D is unresolved. Trimming removed 6 bases at V and 4 bases at J, with 22 bases between. In germline, CDR1 is LGHNA, CDR2 YSLEER. The CDR3 length is 16 residues.